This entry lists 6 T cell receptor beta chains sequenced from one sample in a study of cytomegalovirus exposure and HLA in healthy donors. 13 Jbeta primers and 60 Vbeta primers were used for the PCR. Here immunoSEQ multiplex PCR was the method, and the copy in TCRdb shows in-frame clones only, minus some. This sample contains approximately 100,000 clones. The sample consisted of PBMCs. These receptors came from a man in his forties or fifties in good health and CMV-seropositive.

The CDR3 DNA sequence: TGCAGCGTTCGGGGGGGCCAAAACATTCAGTACTTC. Its translation: CSVRGGQNIQYF. The chain carries TRBV29-1 and TRBJ2-4; 8 bases are a match to TRBD2. V was clipped by 5 bases and J by 5 bases; unmatched bases: 2. This CDR3 is built from 12 residues. Germline V gene sequence: CDR1 SQVTM, CDR2 ANQGSEA.

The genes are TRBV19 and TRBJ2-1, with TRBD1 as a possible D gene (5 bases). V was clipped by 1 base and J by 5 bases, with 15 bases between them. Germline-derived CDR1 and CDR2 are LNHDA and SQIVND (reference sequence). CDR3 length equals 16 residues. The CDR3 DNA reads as TGTGCCAGTAGTATAGGGGTGACAGTCACTAACAATGAGCAGTTCTTC. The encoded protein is CASSIGVTVTNNEQFF. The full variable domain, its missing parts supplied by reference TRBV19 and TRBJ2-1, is DGGITQSPKYLFRKEGQNVTLSCEQNLNHDAMYWYRQDPGQGLRLIYYSQIVNDFQKGDIAEGYSVSREKKESFPLTVTSAQKNPTAFYLCASSIGVTVTNNEQFFGPGTRLTVL.

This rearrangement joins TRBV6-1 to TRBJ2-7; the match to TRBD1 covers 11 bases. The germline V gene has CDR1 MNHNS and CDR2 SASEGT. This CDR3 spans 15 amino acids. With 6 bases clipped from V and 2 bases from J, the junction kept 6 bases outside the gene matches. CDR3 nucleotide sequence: TGTGCCAGCAGATCCGGACAGGGGGCAACCTACGAGCAGTACGTC. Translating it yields CASRSGQGATYEQYV.

CDR3 nucleotide sequence: TGTGCCAGTAGTATAGGCCTGGGACAGCCATACGAGCAGTACTTC. Residues: CASSIGLGQPYEQYF. This chain uses TRBV19 with TRBJ2-7, with 7 bases aligning to TRBD1. The germline V gene encodes CDR1 LNHDA and CDR2 SQIVND (reference sequence). This CDR3 contains 15 residues. V dropped 1 base and J dropped 4; count of bases not matched to a gene: 7.

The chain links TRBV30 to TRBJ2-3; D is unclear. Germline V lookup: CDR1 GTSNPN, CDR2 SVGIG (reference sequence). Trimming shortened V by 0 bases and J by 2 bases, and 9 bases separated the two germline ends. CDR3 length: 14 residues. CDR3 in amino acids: CAWSVEALTDTQYF. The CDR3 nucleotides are TGTGCCTGGAGTGTAGAAGCTCTCACAGATACGCAGTATTTT.

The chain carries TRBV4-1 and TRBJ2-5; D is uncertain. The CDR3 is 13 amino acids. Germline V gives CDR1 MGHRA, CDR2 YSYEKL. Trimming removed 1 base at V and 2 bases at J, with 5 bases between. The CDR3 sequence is CASSQVLQETQYF. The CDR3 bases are TGCGCCAGCAGCCAAGTACTTCAAGAGACCCAGTACTTC.